A single sample gave rise to the 27 T cell receptor beta chains below, sequenced in a study of blood T cell repertoires in COVID-19. Some clones are missing from TCRdb's copy, which holds only in-frame ones; the method was immunoSEQ multiplex PCR. Of about 280,000 clones in the sample, approximately 83% were seen once. What was sequenced was peripheral blood. The receptors were sampled from a woman aged 30 to 39 who had recovered from COVID-19.

This chain links TRBV6-5 with TRBJ1-1, with a weak D call TRBD1 (6 bases). This CDR3 contains 14 residues. V dropped 2 bases and J dropped 0 bases, with 7 bases sitting between them. The germline V gene encodes CDR1 MNHEY and CDR2 SVGAGI. CDR3 bases: TGTGCCAGCAGTTACCAGGGGATGAACACTGAAGCTTTCTTT. Protein sequence: CASSYQGMNTEAFF.

The chain carries TRBV29-1 and TRBJ2-1; 11 nucleotides agree with TRBD2. V lost 6 bases, J lost 0 bases, and 7 bases stayed unmatched. The CDR3 has 16 amino acids. Germline lookup yields CDR1 SQVTM and CDR2 ANQGSEA. CDR3 sequence (DNA): TGCAGCGTCGGGACTAGCGGAGCGAGCTCCTACAATGAGCAGTTCTTC. This encodes CSVGTSGASSYNEQFF.

The chain has TRBV6-5 and TRBJ1-2, with 7 nucleotides matching TRBD1. Germline loops: CDR1 MNHEY, CDR2 SVGAGI. The CDR3 contains 12 residues. The ends lost 6 bases at V and 3 bases at J; junction bases unmatched: 1. CDR3 amino acids: CASSGTDYGYTF. The CDR3 DNA reads as TGTGCCAGCAGCGGGACAGACTATGGCTACACCTTC.

Here the CDR3 reads CASSSSTPGTSGSQYF. The CDR3 coding sequence is TGCGCCAGCAGCTCGTCGACCCCCGGGACTAGTGGATCCCAGTACTTC. The V and J genes are TRBV5-1 and TRBJ2-5, with TRBD2 matching over 8 bases. The CDR3 spans 16 residues. V lost 3 bases and J lost 9; bases outside the gene matches: 16. Germline V gene data show CDR1 as SGHRS and CDR2 as YFSETQ.

V usage is TRBV6-2 or TRBV6-3 and J usage is TRBJ2-1, with a tentative D call TRBD2 (6 bases). The CDR3 is made up of 15 amino acids. Trimming shortened V by 4 bases and J by 3 bases, and 13 bases separated the two germline ends. Looked up from germline, CDR1 is MNHEY and CDR2 is SVGEGT. The CDR3 coding sequence is TGTGCCAGCAGTTTCCGGGACTTCCGCTACAATGAGCAGTTCTTC. Amino acid sequence: CASSFRDFRYNEQFF.

The rearrangement uses TRBV5-6 and TRBJ1-1, with 8 bases matching TRBD1. This CDR3 has 14 amino acids. Germline CDR1 SGHDT, CDR2 YYEEEE. Trimming removed 4 bases from V and 4 bases from J; junction bases left unmatched: 6. The chain's CDR3 is CASSLPTGATEAFF. CDR3 bases: TGTGCCAGCAGCCTCCCGACAGGGGCCACTGAAGCTTTCTTT.

The chain couples TRBV18 to TRBJ2-3; D perhaps matches TRBD2 (6 bases). The CDR3 sequence is 14 residues long. Between the trimmed V and J ends, which lost 0 bases and 6 bases, there was a span of 10 bases. Germline assignment: CDR1 KGHSH and CDR2 LQKENI. Here the CDR3 reads CASSPPVRGDTQYF. The CDR3, as DNA: TGTGCCAGCTCACCACCGGTCCGGGGGGATACGCAGTATTTT.

This chain uses TRBV19 with TRBJ2-7; the match to TRBD2 covers 11 bases. The CDR3 loop spans 15 amino acids. The germline CDR1 and CDR2 sequences are LNHDA and SQIVND (reference sequence). The junction had 2 bases not matched to a gene; V was cut back by 2 bases and J by 2 bases. The CDR3 is CASSILAGGTYEQYF. In nucleotides, the CDR3 is TGTGCCAGTAGTATACTAGCGGGAGGAACCTACGAGCAGTACTTC.

V usage is TRBV1 and J usage is TRBJ2-5; the tabulated D call, TRBD2, remains unverified against the DNA. TRBV1 is a recognized pseudogene. This CDR3 is built from 17 residues. CDR3 loop: CTSSQELAGVSGETQYF. CDR3 DNA sequence: TGCACCAGCAGCCAAGAACTAGCGGGCGTGTCTGGAGAGACCCAGTACTTC.

V and J are TRBV5-6 and TRBJ1-4; 8 bases agree with TRBD1. This CDR3 has 14 amino acids. V lost 4 bases to trimming and J lost 8 bases; unmatched junction nucleotides: 7. Germline lookup yields CDR1 SGHDT and CDR2 YYEEEE. CDR3 nucleotide sequence: TGTGCCAGCAGCCGGACAGGGAGTGGGGAAAAACTGTTTTTT. Amino acid sequence: CASSRTGSGEKLFF. Full variable domain (rest looked up from reference TRBV5-6 and TRBJ1-4): DAGVTQSPTHLIKTRGQQVTLRCSPKSGHDTVSWYQQALGQGPQFIFQYYEEEERQRGNFPDRFSGHQFPNYSSELNVNALLLGDSALYLCASSRTGSGEKLFFGSGTQLSVL.

The gene calls are TRBV28 and TRBJ1-4; D gene unclear. Germline loops: CDR1 MDHEN, CDR2 SYDVKM. Trimming left V 8 bases short and J 5 bases short, with 6 bases between. CDR3 length: 11 residues. CDR3 protein: CASSRNEKLFF. In nucleotides, the CDR3 is TGTGCCAGCTCACGGAATGAAAAACTGTTTTTT.

The V and J genes are TRBV2 and TRBJ2-5, with TRBD2 matching 9 bases. Trimming removed 4 bases from V and 2 bases from J; junction bases left unmatched: 5. This CDR3 comprises 15 residues. Germline loops: CDR1 SNHLY, CDR2 FYNNEI. CDR3 sequence reads: CASSGSGGRQETQYF. The CDR3 DNA reads TGTGCCAGCAGTGGGAGCGGGGGGAGGCAAGAGACCCAGTACTTC.

The chain recombines TRBV3-1 (or the pseudogene TRBV3-2) with TRBJ2-5; 7 positions match TRBD1. The germline V gene encodes CDR1 LGHDT and CDR2 YNNKEL (reference sequence). There are 15 residues in the CDR3. Trimming at V came to 6 bases and at J to 3 bases, leaving 10 bases not matched to a gene. The CDR3: CASRGFRGQKETQYF. Written as DNA, the CDR3 is TGTGCCAGCAGGGGGTTTCGGGGACAGAAAGAGACCCAGTACTTC.

V and J are TRBV11-2 and TRBJ2-3; 15 bases map to TRBD2. The CDR3 is 17 residues long. The germline gives CDR1 SGHAT, CDR2 FQNNGV. V shed 3 bases, J shed 6 bases, and the junction held 7 bases outside the gene matches. The CDR3: CASSFGVGTSGGDTQYF. CDR3 sequence (DNA): TGTGCCAGCAGCTTTGGGGTCGGGACTAGCGGGGGGGATACGCAGTATTTT.

The rearrangement joins TRBV9 to TRBJ1-4; D unresolved. V lost 1 base, J lost 3 bases, and 19 bases lay in between. Germline CDR1 and CDR2: SGDLS and YYNGEE. The CDR3 runs to 18 residues. CDR3 bases: TGTGCCAGCAGCGTAAGTCTTGAAACGGAGGATCCTAATGAAAAACTGTTTTTT. Translation gives CASSVSLETEDPNEKLFF.

The chain carries TRBV18 and TRBJ1-4; no reliable D call. The CDR3 consists of 14 residues. The V and J ends lost 2 bases and 4 bases respectively, with 8 bases between them. In germline, CDR1 is KGHSH, CDR2 LQKENI. CDR3 sequence: CASSPTESNEKLFF. The CDR3 DNA reads TGTGCCAGCTCACCAACAGAAAGTAATGAAAAACTGTTTTTT.

V gene TRBV5-1 combines with J gene TRBJ2-3; D not resolved. The CDR3 loop spans 14 amino acids. The V and J ends lost 2 bases and 3 bases respectively, with 10 bases between them. The germline V gene has CDR1 SGHRS and CDR2 YFSETQ. The CDR3 sequence is CASSFLVLTDTQYF. CDR3 nucleotide sequence: TGCGCCAGCAGCTTCTTAGTGCTTACAGATACGCAGTATTTT. Together with reference TRBV5-1 and TRBJ2-3, the CDR3 gives the full variable domain: KAGVTQTPRYLIKTRGQQVTLSCSPISGHRSVSWYQQTPGQGLQFLFEYFSETQRNKGNFPGRFSGRQFSNSRSEMNVSTLELGDSALYLCASSFLVLTDTQYFGPGTRLTVL.

The chain's CDR3 is CASSHRGAPSYEQYF. Here the CDR3 DNA reads TGTGCCAGCAGCCACAGGGGGGCGCCTTCCTACGAGCAGTACTTC. The chain uses TRBV3-1 (or the pseudogene TRBV3-2) and TRBJ2-7, with D possibly matching TRBD1 (7 bases). V dropped 3 bases and J dropped 1 base, with 13 bases sitting between them. The CDR3 is 15 residues long. In germline, CDR1 is LGHDT, CDR2 YNNKEL (reference sequence).

There are a few counts of this clone. The chain is built from TRBV29-1 and TRBJ2-6, with D tentatively TRBD1 (6 bases). The CDR3 length is 18 residues. Germline lookup yields CDR1 SQVTM and CDR2 ANQGSEA. V lost 2 bases and J lost 0, with 17 bases in between. CDR3 in DNA: TGCAGCGTTGAAACTTTTGAGGGGGTAGACTCTGGGGCCAACGTCCTGACTTTC. It specifies CSVETFEGVDSGANVLTF.

The chain is built from TRBV3-1 (or the pseudogene TRBV3-2) and TRBJ2-2; possibly TRBD2 for D (5 bases). Germline V CDR1 and CDR2: LGHDT, YNNKEL (reference sequence). The CDR3 spans 14 residues. V was cut by 5 bases and J by 6 bases, with 13 bases left in between. Here the CDR3 DNA reads TGTGCCAGCAGCAAGCGCAGAGGGCCCGGGGAGCTGTTTTTT. It is translated as CASSKRRGPGELFF.

The CDR3 sequence is CAWSVTSGSTDTQYF. For the CDR3, the DNA is TGTGCCTGGAGTGTGACTAGCGGTAGCACAGATACGCAGTATTTT. The chain recombines TRBV30 with TRBJ2-3; TRBD2 matches 9 bases. The CDR3 sequence is 15 residues long. V dropped 0 bases and J dropped 0; count of bases not matched to a gene: 1. The germline CDR1 and CDR2 sequences are GTSNPN and SVGIG (reference sequence).

In this sample, this clone turned up a few times. The J gene is TRBJ2-2, the V gene TRBV5-1; D unclear. The V end lost 1 base, the J end lost 6 bases, and 10 bases lay between the germline ends. Germline V CDR1 and CDR2: SGHRS, YFSETQ. The CDR3 consists of 14 residues. CDR3: CASSLSFRSGELFF. Here the CDR3 DNA reads TGCGCCAGCAGCTTGAGCTTCCGATCCGGGGAGCTGTTTTTT. Full variable domain (outside the CDR3, taken from reference TRBV5-1 and TRBJ2-2): KAGVTQTPRYLIKTRGQQVTLSCSPISGHRSVSWYQQTPGQGLQFLFEYFSETQRNKGNFPGRFSGRQFSNSRSEMNVSTLELGDSALYLCASSLSFRSGELFFGEGSRLTVL.

The V call is TRBV6-5, the J call TRBJ2-7; TRBD1 aligns across 9 bases. Germline V gene data show CDR1 as MNHEY and CDR2 as SVGAGI. Trimming took 6 bases from V and 6 from J; bases not matched to a gene: 6. This CDR3 comprises 13 residues. The DNA for the CDR3 is TGTGCCAGCAGCCGGGACAGGGCCACCGAGCAGTACTTC. This sequence encodes CASSRDRATEQYF.

V is TRBV5-4 and J is TRBJ1-4; 8 positions agree with TRBD1. Germline CDR1 and CDR2: SGHNT and YYREEE (reference sequence). The CDR3 runs to 15 residues. The V gene end was trimmed by 4 bases and the J gene end by 4 bases; junction bases not matched to a gene: 6. The CDR3 coding sequence is TGTGCCAGCAGCGACCGGACAGGGAGTAATGAAAAACTGTTTTTT. Protein product: CASSDRTGSNEKLFF.

The chain joins TRBV19 to TRBJ2-3, with D possibly matching TRBD1 (6 bases). This CDR3 spans 14 amino acids. Germline V lookup: CDR1 LNHDA, CDR2 SQIVND (reference sequence). V was pared by 3 bases and J by 6 bases, with 13 bases between. This CDR3 is CASSILGQPDTQYF. In DNA form, the CDR3 reads TGTGCCAGTAGTATCCTCGGACAGCCCGATACGCAGTATTTT.

This chain uses TRBV24-1 with TRBJ2-3; the D is unclear. Trimming cost V 4 bases and J 0 bases, with 10 bases left between them. CDR3 length: 15 residues. Germline V gives CDR1 KGHDR, CDR2 SFDVKD. This CDR3 reads CATSDPKTSTDTQYF. DNA of the CDR3: TGTGCCACCAGTGACCCAAAGACTAGCACAGATACGCAGTATTTT.

In regard to this clone: Different DNA sequences within this sample yield the same CDR3. The J gene is TRBJ1-1, the V gene TRBV5-1, with D hard to call. This CDR3 has 14 residues. Germline-derived CDR1 and CDR2 are SGHRS and YFSETQ. The V end lost 0 bases, the J end lost 2 bases, and 8 bases lay between the germline ends. Here the CDR3 reads CASSLDRLNTEAFF. The CDR3 DNA reads TGCGCCAGCAGCTTGGACAGACTAAACACTGAAGCTTTCTTT. Together with reference TRBV5-1 and TRBJ1-1, the CDR3 gives the full variable domain: KAGVTQTPRYLIKTRGQQVTLSCSPISGHRSVSWYQQTPGQGLQFLFEYFSETQRNKGNFPGRFSGRQFSNSRSEMNVSTLELGDSALYLCASSLDRLNTEAFFGQGTRLTVV.